Listed below are T cell receptor beta chains from one sample, sequenced in a study of identical twins. MiXCR, applied by TCRdb to the 5' RACE reads, yields one record per CDR3 protein. The sample shows 250,000 to 300,000 distinct CDR3 sequences, nearly 9.5% of them seen only once. The sample also formed part of further work on yellow fever vaccine responses in identical twins.

Input material: CD8+ T cells sorted from blood. All receptors derive from a woman aged 18-30 years in good health. CDR3s include the opening cysteine and the closing phenylalanine or tryptophan. D genes are given only for firm matches. For some rows the clone size is stated as once, few or many, or as a class when expanded; others skip it.

j_gene,abundance,v_gene,d_gene,CDR3nt,CDR3aa
TRBJ2-7,medium-sized,TRBV28,TRBD2,TGTGCCAGCAGTTTGGCTAGCGGGAGTTTGACGTACTTC,CASSLASGSLTYF
TRBJ2-1,.,TRBV2,TRBD1,TGTGCCAGCAGTGAGGAACAGGGGGGCTACAATGAGCAGTTCTTC,CASSEEQGGYNEQFF
TRBJ2-7,.,TRBV2,.,TGTGCCAGCAGACAGAACTACGAGCAGTACTTC,CASRQNYEQYF
TRBJ2-6,few,TRBV12-3/TRBV12-4,TRBD1,TGTGCCAGCAGGGGACAGGGGACTGGGGCCAACGTCCTGACTTTC,CASRGQGTGANVLTF
TRBJ2-3,many,TRBV7-9,.,TGTGCCAGCAGCTTAGCGAGGGATACGCAGTATTTT,CASSLARDTQYF
TRBJ2-7,few,TRBV7-9,.,TGTGCCAGCAGCTCGACCGACACGATAGCCTCCTACGAGCAGTACTTC,CASSSTDTIASYEQYF
TRBJ2-2,few,TRBV5-1,.,TGCGCCAGCAGCTTGAAACAGGGTACGGGGGAGCTGTTTTTT,CASSLKQGTGELFF
TRBJ2-2,many,TRBV7-2,.,TGTGCCAGCAGCTGGGGAGGGAACACCGGGGAGCTGTTTTTT,CASSWGGNTGELFF
TRBJ2-1,.,TRBV3-1,TRBD2,TGTGCCTGCACCCTGCGGGAGGGCTCCTACAATGAGCAGTTCTTC,CACTLREGSYNEQFF
TRBJ2-7,.,TRBV4-3,TRBD1,TGCGCCAGCAGCCAAGAAGCTAGGACAGGGGACATCTACGAGCAGTACTTC,CASSQEARTGDIYEQYF
TRBJ2-2,many,TRBV25-1,TRBD1,TGTGCCAGCTTAGAGGACAGGTTAAGTGTCGGGGAGCTGTTTTTT,CASLEDRLSVGELFF
TRBJ2-5,many,TRBV12-3/TRBV12-4,.,TGTGCCAGCAGTTCCCCCTTGAAGACCCAGTACTTC,CASSSPLKTQYF
TRBJ2-7,many,TRBV6-1,TRBD1,TGTGCCAGCAGCCCCGGGACAGGGACGAACTACGAGCAGTACTTC,CASSPGTGTNYEQYF
TRBJ2-1,few,TRBV19,.,TGTGCCAGTAGTAAGCTAGCAGGCTCCTACAATGAGCAGTTCTTC,CASSKLAGSYNEQFF
TRBJ2-2,.,TRBV7-2,TRBD2,TGTGCCAGCAGCTTCCCTAGCGGGGATTACACCGGGGAGCTGTTTTTT,CASSFPSGDYTGELFF
TRBJ2-3,.,TRBV2,TRBD2,TGTGCCAGCTGGCCTGAACCGGGACTAGCGGAGTTCACAGATACGCAGTATTTT,CASWPEPGLAEFTDTQYF
TRBJ2-2,.,TRBV5-6,TRBD2,TGTGCCAGCAGCTTGGTTAGCGGGAGTATCACCGGGGAGCTGTTTTTT,CASSLVSGSITGELFF
TRBJ2-7,.,TRBV4-3,TRBD2,TGCGCCAGCAGCCAGGGGACTAGCGCAACCTACGAGCAGTACTTC,CASSQGTSATYEQYF
TRBJ2-7,.,TRBV2,TRBD2,TGTGCCAGCAGTGAACTAGCGGGAGTAGGGTACGAGCAGTACTTC,CASSELAGVGYEQYF